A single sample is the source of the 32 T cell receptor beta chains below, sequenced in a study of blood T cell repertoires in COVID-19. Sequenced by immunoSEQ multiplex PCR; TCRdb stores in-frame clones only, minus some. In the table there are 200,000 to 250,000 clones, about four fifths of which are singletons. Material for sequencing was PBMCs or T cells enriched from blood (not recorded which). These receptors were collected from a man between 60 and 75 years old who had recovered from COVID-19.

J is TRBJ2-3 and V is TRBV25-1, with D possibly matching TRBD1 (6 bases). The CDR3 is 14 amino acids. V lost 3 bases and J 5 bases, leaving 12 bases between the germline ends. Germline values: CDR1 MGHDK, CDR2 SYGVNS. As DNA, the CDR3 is TGTGCCAGCAGTGATAACAGGGTGCGAGATACGCAGTATTTT. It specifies CASSDNRVRDTQYF.

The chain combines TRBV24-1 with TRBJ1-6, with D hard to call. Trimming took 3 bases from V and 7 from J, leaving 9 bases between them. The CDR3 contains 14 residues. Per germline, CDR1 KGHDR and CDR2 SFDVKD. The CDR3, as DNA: TGTGCCACCAGTGATCCTGGGCCAAATTCACCCCTCCACTTT. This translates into CATSDPGPNSPLHF.

The CDR3 bases are TGTGCCAGCAGTATTGGCTCTCAGCCCCAGCATTTT. Translation: CASSIGSQPQHF. The chain employs TRBV7-8 and TRBJ1-5; unclear D gene. Per the germline V gene, CDR1 is SGHVS and CDR2 is FQNEAQ. V lost 6 bases to trimming and J lost 6 bases, with 9 bases between them. This CDR3 comprises 12 residues.

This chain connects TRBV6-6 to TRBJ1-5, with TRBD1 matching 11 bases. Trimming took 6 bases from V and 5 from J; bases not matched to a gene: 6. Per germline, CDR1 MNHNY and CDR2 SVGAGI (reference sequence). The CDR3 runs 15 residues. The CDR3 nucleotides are TGTGCCAGCAGAAAGGACAGGGGGCCTTATCAGCCCCAGCATTTT. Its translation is CASRKDRGPYQPQHF.

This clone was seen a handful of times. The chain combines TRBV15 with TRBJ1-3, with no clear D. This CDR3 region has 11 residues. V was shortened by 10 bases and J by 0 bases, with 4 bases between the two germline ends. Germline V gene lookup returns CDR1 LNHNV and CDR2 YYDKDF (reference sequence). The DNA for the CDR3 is TGTGCCATTCACTCTGGAAACACCATATATTTT. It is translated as CAIHSGNTIYF.

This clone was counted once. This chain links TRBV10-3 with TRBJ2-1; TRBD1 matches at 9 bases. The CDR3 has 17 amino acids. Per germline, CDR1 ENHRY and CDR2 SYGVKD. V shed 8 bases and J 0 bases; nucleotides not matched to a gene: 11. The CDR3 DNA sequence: TGTGCCATCGGGACAGGGATGAGTGGGAGCTCCTACAATGAGCAGTTCTTC. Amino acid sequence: CAIGTGMSGSSYNEQFF.

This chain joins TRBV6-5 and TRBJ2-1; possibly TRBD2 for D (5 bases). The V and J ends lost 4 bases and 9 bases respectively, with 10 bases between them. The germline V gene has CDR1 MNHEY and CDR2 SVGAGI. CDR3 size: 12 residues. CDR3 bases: TGTGCCAGCAGTTCCCGGGAAGGTGAGCAGTTCTTC. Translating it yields CASSSREGEQFF.

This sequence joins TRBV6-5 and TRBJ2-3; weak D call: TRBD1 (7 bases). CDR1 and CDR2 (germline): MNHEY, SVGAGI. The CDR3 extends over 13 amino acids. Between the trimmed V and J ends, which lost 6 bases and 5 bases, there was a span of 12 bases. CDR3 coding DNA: TGTGCCAGCAGGCGGGACAGAGGAGATACGCAGTATTTT. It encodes CASRRDRGDTQYF.

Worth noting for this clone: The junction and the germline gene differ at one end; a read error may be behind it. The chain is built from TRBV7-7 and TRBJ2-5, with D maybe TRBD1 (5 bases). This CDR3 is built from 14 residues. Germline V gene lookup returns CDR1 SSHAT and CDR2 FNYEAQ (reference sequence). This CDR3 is CASSSRGSQETQYF. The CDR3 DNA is TGTGCTAGCAGCTCAAGGGGCAGTCAAGAGACCCAGTACTTC.

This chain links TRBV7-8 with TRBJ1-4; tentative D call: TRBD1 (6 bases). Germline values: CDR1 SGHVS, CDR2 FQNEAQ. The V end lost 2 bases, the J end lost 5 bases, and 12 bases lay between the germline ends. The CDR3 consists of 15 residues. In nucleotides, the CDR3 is TGTGCCAGCAGCTTAACCGGGACAAGAAATGAAAAACTGTTTTTT. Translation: CASSLTGTRNEKLFF. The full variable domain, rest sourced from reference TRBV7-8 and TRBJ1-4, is GAGVSQSPRYKVAKRGQDVALRCDPISGHVSLFWYQQALGQGPEFLTYFQNEAQLDKSGLPSDRFFAERPEGSVSTLKIQRTQQEDSAVYLCASSLTGTRNEKLFFGSGTQLSVL.

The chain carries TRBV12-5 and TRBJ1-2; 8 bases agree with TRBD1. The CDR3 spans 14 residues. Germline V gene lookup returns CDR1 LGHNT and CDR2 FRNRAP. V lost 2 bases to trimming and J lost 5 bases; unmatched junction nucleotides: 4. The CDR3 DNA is TGTGCTAGTGGTTTGCCCAACAGGGGGTATGGCTACACCTTC. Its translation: CASGLPNRGYGYTF. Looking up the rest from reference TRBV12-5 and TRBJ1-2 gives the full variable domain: DARVTQTPRHKVTEMGQEVTMRCQPILGHNTVFWYRQTMMQGLELLAYFRNRAPLDDSGMPKDRFSAEMPDATLATLKIQPSEPRDSAVYFCASGLPNRGYGYTFGSGTRLTVV.

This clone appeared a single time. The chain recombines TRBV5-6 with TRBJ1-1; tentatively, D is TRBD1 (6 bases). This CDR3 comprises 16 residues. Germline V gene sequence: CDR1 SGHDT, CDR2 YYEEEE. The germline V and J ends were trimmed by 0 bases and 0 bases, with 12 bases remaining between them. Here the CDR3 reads CASSLGRGSLNTEAFF. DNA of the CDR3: TGTGCCAGCAGCTTGGGAAGGGGGTCACTGAACACTGAAGCTTTCTTT. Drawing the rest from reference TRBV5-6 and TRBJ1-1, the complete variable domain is DAGVTQSPTHLIKTRGQQVTLRCSPKSGHDTVSWYQQALGQGPQFIFQYYEEEERQRGNFPDRFSGHQFPNYSSELNVNALLLGDSALYLCASSLGRGSLNTEAFFGQGTRLTVV.

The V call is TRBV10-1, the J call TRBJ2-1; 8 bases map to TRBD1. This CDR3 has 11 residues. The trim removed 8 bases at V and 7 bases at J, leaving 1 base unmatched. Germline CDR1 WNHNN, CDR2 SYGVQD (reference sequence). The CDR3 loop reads CASQGANEQFF. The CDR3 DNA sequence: TGCGCCAGCCAGGGGGCGAATGAGCAGTTCTTC.

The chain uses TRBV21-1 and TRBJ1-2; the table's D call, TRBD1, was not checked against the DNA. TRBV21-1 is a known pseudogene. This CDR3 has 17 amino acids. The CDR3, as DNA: TGTGCCAGCAGCAAACGGTGTCCGGACGGGACAGGGTTTGGCTACACCTTC. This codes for CASSKRCPDGTGFGYTF.

The CDR3 DNA reads as TGCGCCAGCAGCTTGGTAGTTAACTATGGCTACACCTTC. Its protein product is CASSLVVNYGYTF. The chain has TRBV5-1 and TRBJ1-2, with D hard to call. The V end was cut by 0 bases, the J end by 1 base, with 4 bases between. Germline assignment: CDR1 SGHRS and CDR2 YFSETQ. CDR3 length: 13 amino acids.

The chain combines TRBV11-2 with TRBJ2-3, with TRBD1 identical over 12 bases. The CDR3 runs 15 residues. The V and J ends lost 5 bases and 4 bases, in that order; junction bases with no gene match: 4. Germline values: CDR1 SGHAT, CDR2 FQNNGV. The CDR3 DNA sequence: TGTGCCAGCAGCCCGGGACAGGGGGCCCCAGATACGCAGTATTTT. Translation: CASSPGQGAPDTQYF.

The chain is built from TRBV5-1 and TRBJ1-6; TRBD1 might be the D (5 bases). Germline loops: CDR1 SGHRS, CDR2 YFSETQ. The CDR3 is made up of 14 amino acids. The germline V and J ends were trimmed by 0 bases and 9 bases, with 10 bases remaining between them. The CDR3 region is CASSLGQGGSPLHF. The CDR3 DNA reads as TGCGCCAGCAGCTTGGGGCAGGGCGGTTCACCCCTCCACTTT.

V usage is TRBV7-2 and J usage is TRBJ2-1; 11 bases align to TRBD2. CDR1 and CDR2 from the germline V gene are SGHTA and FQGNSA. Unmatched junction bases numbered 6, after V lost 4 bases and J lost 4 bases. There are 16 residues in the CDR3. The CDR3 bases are TGTGCCAGCAGCTCCAGACTAGCGGGGCAATACAATGAGCAGTTCTTC. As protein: CASSSRLAGQYNEQFF.

CDR3 amino acids: CASSENIALGSPLHF. CDR3 in DNA: TGTGCCAGCAGTGAAAATATAGCTCTCGGGTCACCCCTCCACTTT. The chain employs TRBV6-1 and TRBJ1-6, with D uncertain. V lost 2 bases to trimming and J lost 10 bases, with 15 bases between them. The CDR3 runs 15 residues. Germline V gene data show CDR1 as MNHNS and CDR2 as SASEGT.

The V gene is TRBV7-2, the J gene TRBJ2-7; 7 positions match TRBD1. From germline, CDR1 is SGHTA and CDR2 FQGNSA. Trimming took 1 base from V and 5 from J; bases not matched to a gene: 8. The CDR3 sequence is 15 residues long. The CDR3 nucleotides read TGTGCCAGCAGCTTAGTAGGTGACAGGGTCGACGAGCAGTACTTC. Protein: CASSLVGDRVDEQYF.

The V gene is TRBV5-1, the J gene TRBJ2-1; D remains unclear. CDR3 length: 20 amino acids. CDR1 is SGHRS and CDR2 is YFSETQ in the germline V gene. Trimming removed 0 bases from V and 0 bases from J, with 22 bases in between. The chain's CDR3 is CASSLDAGSRSILSYNEQFF. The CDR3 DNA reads TGCGCCAGCAGCTTGGACGCCGGGTCCCGTTCCATTCTCTCCTACAATGAGCAGTTCTTC.

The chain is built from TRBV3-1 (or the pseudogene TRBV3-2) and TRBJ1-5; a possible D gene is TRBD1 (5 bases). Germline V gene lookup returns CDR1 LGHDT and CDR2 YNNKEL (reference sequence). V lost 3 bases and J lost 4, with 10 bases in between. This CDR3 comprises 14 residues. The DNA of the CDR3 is TGTGCCAGCAGCCATTCAGGGTATAATCAGCCCCAGCATTTT. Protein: CASSHSGYNQPQHF.

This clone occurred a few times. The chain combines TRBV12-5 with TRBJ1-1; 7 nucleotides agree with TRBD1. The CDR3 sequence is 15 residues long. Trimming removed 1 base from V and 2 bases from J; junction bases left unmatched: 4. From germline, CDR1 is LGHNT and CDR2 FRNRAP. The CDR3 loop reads CASGLATGTNTEAFF. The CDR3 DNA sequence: TGTGCTAGTGGTTTGGCGACAGGGACTAACACTGAAGCTTTCTTT.

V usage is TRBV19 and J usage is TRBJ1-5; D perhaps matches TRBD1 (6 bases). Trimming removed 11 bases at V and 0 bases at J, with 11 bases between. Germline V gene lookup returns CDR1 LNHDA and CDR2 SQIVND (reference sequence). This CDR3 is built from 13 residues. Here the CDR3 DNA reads TGTGCCTCACAGGGCAGTAGCAATCAGCCCCAGCATTTT. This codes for CASQGSSNQPQHF.

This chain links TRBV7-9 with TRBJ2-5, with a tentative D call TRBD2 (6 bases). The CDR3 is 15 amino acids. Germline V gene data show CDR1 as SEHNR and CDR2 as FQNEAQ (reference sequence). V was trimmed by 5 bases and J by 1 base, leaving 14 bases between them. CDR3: CASSPLGGTQETQYF. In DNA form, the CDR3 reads TGTGCCAGCAGCCCCCTGGGGGGAACCCAAGAGACCCAGTACTTC.

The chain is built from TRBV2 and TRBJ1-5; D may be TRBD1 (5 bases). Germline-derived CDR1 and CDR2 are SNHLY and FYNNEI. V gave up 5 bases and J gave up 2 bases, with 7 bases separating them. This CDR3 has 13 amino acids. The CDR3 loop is CASSQGGNQPQHF. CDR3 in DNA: TGTGCCAGCAGTCAGGGCGGCAATCAGCCCCAGCATTTT.

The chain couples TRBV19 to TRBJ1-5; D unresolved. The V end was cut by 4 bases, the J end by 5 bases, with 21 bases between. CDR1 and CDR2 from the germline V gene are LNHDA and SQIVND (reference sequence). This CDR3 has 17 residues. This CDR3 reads CASSTSRGQAPDQPQHF. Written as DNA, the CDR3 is TGTGCCAGTAGTACCTCCCGAGGGCAGGCTCCGGATCAGCCCCAGCATTTT.

CDR3 DNA sequence: TGTGCCAGCAGCCGAGGTAGCGGGGGCACAGATACGCAGTATTTT. Its protein product is CASSRGSGGTDTQYF. The chain has TRBV3-1 (or the pseudogene TRBV3-2) and TRBJ2-3; 8 nucleotides align to TRBD2. Germline V CDR1 and CDR2: LGHDT, YNNKEL (reference sequence). Trimming removed 4 bases from V and 1 base from J; junction bases left unmatched: 4. The length of the CDR3 is 15 residues.

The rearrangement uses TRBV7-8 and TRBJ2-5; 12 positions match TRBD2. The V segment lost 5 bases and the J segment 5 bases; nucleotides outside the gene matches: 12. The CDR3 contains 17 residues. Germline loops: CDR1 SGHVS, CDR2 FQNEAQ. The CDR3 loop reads CASSRAASGGARETQYF. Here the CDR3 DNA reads TGTGCCAGCAGCCGAGCGGCTAGCGGGGGGGCCCGGGAGACCCAGTACTTC. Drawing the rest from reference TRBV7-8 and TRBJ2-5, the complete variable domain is GAGVSQSPRYKVAKRGQDVALRCDPISGHVSLFWYQQALGQGPEFLTYFQNEAQLDKSGLPSDRFFAERPEGSVSTLKIQRTQQEDSAVYLCASSRAASGGARETQYFGPGTRLLVL.

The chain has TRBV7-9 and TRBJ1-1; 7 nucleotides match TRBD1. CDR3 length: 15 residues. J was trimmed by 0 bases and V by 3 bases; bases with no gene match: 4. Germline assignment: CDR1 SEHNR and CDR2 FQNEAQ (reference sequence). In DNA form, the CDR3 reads TGTGCCAGCAGCTTGACGGGACAGATGAACACTGAAGCTTTCTTT. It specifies CASSLTGQMNTEAFF.

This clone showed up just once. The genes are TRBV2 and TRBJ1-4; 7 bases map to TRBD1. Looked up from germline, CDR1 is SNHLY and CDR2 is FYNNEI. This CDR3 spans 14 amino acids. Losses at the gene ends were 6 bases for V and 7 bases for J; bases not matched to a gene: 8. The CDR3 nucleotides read TGTGCCAGCAGGGAAACAGGGGACGGTGAAAAACTGTTTTTT. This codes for CASRETGDGEKLFF.

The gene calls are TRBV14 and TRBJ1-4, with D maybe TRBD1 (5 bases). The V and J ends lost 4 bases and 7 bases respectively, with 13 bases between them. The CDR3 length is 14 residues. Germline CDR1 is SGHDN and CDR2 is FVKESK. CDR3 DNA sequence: TGTGCCAGCAGCCCCTCAGGGTTGCGTGAAAAACTGTTTTTT. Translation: CASSPSGLREKLFF.